The 11 T cell receptor beta chains in this list originate from one sample, sequenced in a study of blood T cell repertoires in COVID-19. Method: immunoSEQ multiplex PCR; TCRdb's copy keeps in-frame clones and lacks some. This sample carries some 400,000 clones, roughly 86% of them seen once, and the ten largest clones take roughly 2.1%. Source material: peripheral blood. These receptors all come from an older woman with COVID-19, enrolled during active disease.

V usage is TRBV5-1 and J usage is TRBJ2-5; TRBD2 aligns across 8 bases. CDR3 length: 14 amino acids. V was pared by 2 bases and J by 5 bases, with 5 bases of the junction left unmatched. Per germline, CDR1 SGHRS and CDR2 YFSETQ. The CDR3 reads CASSFGGGYETQYF. The DNA for the CDR3 is TGCGCCAGCAGCTTCGGCGGGGGGTACGAGACCCAGTACTTC.

This chain uses TRBV13 with TRBJ2-1, with D possibly being TRBD2 (6 bases). The CDR3 covers 16 residues. Trimming cost V 5 bases and J 2 bases, with 16 bases left between them. The germline gives CDR1 PRHDT, CDR2 FYEKMQ (reference sequence). The CDR3 DNA reads as TGTGCCAGCAGCCCTACCGGGTCGGGGGCCTACAATGAGCAGTTCTTC. Translated, it gives CASSPTGSGAYNEQFF.

This clone was recorded a few times. CDR3 DNA sequence: TGCAGCGTGACACAGGGGAACACTGAAGCTTTCTTT. As protein: CSVTQGNTEAFF. The chain employs TRBV29-1 and TRBJ1-1; D might be TRBD1 (6 bases). CDR3 length equals 12 residues. The V and J ends lost 6 bases and 1 base respectively, with 9 bases between them. Germline CDR1 and CDR2: SQVTM and ANQGSEA.

The J gene is TRBJ2-7, the V gene TRBV4-1; maybe TRBD1 (6 bases). Trimming took off 1 base at V and 3 bases at J, with 10 bases between the two ends. The germline gives CDR1 MGHRA, CDR2 YSYEKL. The CDR3 is made up of 14 amino acids. The CDR3: CASSQAGTIYEQYF. The CDR3 coding sequence is TGCGCCAGCAGCCAAGCCGGGACAATCTACGAGCAGTACTTC.

The rearrangement links TRBV24-1 to TRBJ2-2; TRBD1 might be the D (6 bases). The CDR3 sequence is 15 residues long. The germline V and J ends were trimmed by 2 bases and 15 bases, with 21 bases remaining between them. Germline-derived CDR1 and CDR2 are KGHDR and SFDVKD. In nucleotides, the CDR3 is TGTGCCACCAGTGATTCGACAGGAAAAACTCGAAGGTTGTTTTTT. Its protein product is CATSDSTGKTRRLFF.

The gene calls are TRBV21-1 and TRBJ2-7; the DNA was not used to check the table's D call, TRBD1. TRBV21-1 has pseudogene status. This CDR3 has 12 residues. The CDR3 loop reads CASPTGNYEQYF. Here the CDR3 DNA reads TGTGCCAGCCCCACAGGGAACTACGAGCAGTACTTC.

The rearrangement uses TRBV5-1 and TRBJ1-1, with 8 bases identical to TRBD1. The CDR3 is 14 amino acids. After removal of 6 bases from V and 4 bases from J, the junction contained 8 bases not matched to a gene. From germline, CDR1 is SGHRS and CDR2 YFSETQ. The CDR3 protein is CASTPDRVVTEAFF. The DNA of the CDR3 is TGCGCCAGCACCCCGGACAGGGTCGTCACTGAAGCTTTCTTT.

The chain recombines TRBV27 with TRBJ2-3, with unresolved D. The CDR3 covers 14 residues. Looked up from germline, CDR1 is MNHEY and CDR2 is SMNVEV (reference sequence). V was clipped by 2 bases and J by 5 bases, with 11 bases between them. As DNA, the CDR3 is TGTGCCAGCAGTTTAGCCACAGCACAAGATACGCAGTATTTT. Translated, it gives CASSLATAQDTQYF.

This sequence joins TRBV28 and TRBJ2-2, with D tentatively TRBD2 (5 bases). Between the trimmed V and J ends, which lost 5 bases and 6 bases, there was a span of 19 bases. The CDR3 spans 16 residues. The germline gives CDR1 MDHEN, CDR2 SYDVKM. The CDR3: CASSRSGPLRAGELFF. CDR3 DNA: TGTGCCAGCAGTCGCTCCGGTCCCTTGAGGGCCGGGGAGCTGTTTTTT.

This chain connects TRBV4-1 to TRBJ1-4; 8 bases fit TRBD1. The V and J ends lost 4 bases and 1 base, in that order; junction bases with no gene match: 5. The CDR3 is 16 amino acids. Germline V gives CDR1 MGHRA, CDR2 YSYEKL. The CDR3 region is CASSPRTGRTNEKLFF. DNA of the CDR3: TGCGCCAGCAGCCCTCGGACAGGGCGAACTAATGAAAAACTGTTTTTT.

The rearrangement links TRBV29-1 to TRBJ1-3; 8 nucleotides agree with TRBD1. The CDR3 has 14 amino acids. The V segment lost 2 bases and the J segment 3 bases; nucleotides outside the gene matches: 3. CDR1 and CDR2 (germline): SQVTM, ANQGSEA. As DNA, the CDR3 is TGCAGCGTTGAACAGGGGGCCGGTGGAAACACCATATATTTT. It yields the protein CSVEQGAGGNTIYF.